A selection of T cell receptor beta chains follows, all from one sample in a study of blood T cell repertoires in COVID-19. Here immunoSEQ multiplex PCR was the method, and the copy in TCRdb shows in-frame clones only, minus some. The top ten clones hold 7.5% to 8% of a sample with some 210,000 clones, 80% to 90% of them seen once. Sequencing was done on a sample of peripheral blood. The receptors shown here come from a woman aged 45-65 years with active or convalescent COVID-19. The conserved cysteine and the conserved F or W are not part of the CDR3 here. The order of the fields is V gene, D gene, CDR3 protein. D genes are given only for firm matches.

V gene: TRBV11-2; D gene: .; CDR3 protein: ASSRQVAGELF
V gene: TRBV4-2; D gene: .; CDR3 protein: ASSQDPLDSYEQY
V gene: TRBV28; D gene: TRBD2; CDR3 protein: AIAGASGSLEQY
V gene: TRBV2; D gene: .; CDR3 protein: ASREQGETQY
V gene: TRBV3-1/TRBV3-2; D gene: TRBD1; CDR3 protein: ASSLFVGGTGDSGTEAF
V gene: TRBV19; D gene: .; CDR3 protein: ASSRQQLNTEAF
V gene: TRBV5-1; D gene: TRBD2; CDR3 protein: ASSDKAGLGSDTQY
V gene: TRBV5-1; D gene: TRBD2; CDR3 protein: ASSLPTSESVAKNIQY
V gene: TRBV15; D gene: .; CDR3 protein: ATSRDREESPLH
V gene: TRBV19; D gene: .; CDR3 protein: ASSTSPVNEKLF
V gene: TRBV1; D gene: .; CDR3 protein: TSSLPSGGQETQY
V gene: TRBV19; D gene: .; CDR3 protein: ASSIVGRNTEAF
V gene: TRBV30; D gene: TRBD1; CDR3 protein: AWRTGGGYGYT
V gene: TRBV5-4; D gene: .; CDR3 protein: ASRAGAITGELF
V gene: TRBV6-5; D gene: .; CDR3 protein: ASIPGSYGYT
V gene: TRBV5-1; D gene: .; CDR3 protein: ASSLDPGRRGYT
V gene: TRBV6-5; D gene: .; CDR3 protein: ASSYGVGYT